Following are 18 T cell receptor beta chains from one sample sequenced in a study of siplizumab effects on memory and regulatory T cells. The repertoire was sequenced with immunoSEQ multiplex PCR; TCRdb's copy has only in-frame clones and lacks some. The top ten hold roughly 1.5% of the sample, which has roughly 120,000 clones, about 94% seen once. Sequencing used non-Treg CD4+ T cells sorted from blood. These receptors originate from a human donor in good health.

The chain links TRBV27 to TRBJ1-1, with 8 bases fitting TRBD1. The ends lost 1 base at V and 0 bases at J; junction bases unmatched: 10. The length of the CDR3 is 18 residues. Germline V gene data show CDR1 as MNHEY and CDR2 as SMNVEV (reference sequence). The CDR3 reads CASSLFPDRVSMNTEAFF. In nucleotides, the CDR3 is TGTGCCAGCAGTTTATTCCCGGACAGGGTGAGCATGAACACTGAAGCTTTCTTT.

This clone has just a few counts. The chain links TRBV27 to TRBJ1-2, with D possibly being TRBD1 (6 bases). The V end was cut by 3 bases, the J end by 8 bases, with 13 bases between. Germline CDR1 MNHEY, CDR2 SMNVEV (reference sequence). CDR3 size: 13 residues. CDR3 sequence (DNA): TGTGCCAGCAGTTTGCGGGGGGCGCCCGGCTACACCTTC. It is translated as CASSLRGAPGYTF.

The chain employs TRBV7-2 and TRBJ2-5, with TRBD2 matching over 14 bases. Germline V gene lookup returns CDR1 SGHTA and CDR2 FQGNSA. The CDR3 consists of 17 residues. V lost 5 bases and J lost 3; bases outside the gene matches: 8. In nucleotides, the CDR3 is TGTGCCAGCAGCCTCCCCCAGGGACTAGCGGGGGAAGAGACCCAGTACTTC. It yields the protein CASSLPQGLAGEETQYF.

This sequence joins TRBV18 and TRBJ1-1; no definite D call. V was cut by 6 bases and J by 8 bases, with 13 bases left in between. The CDR3 has 12 amino acids. Germline CDR1 is KGHSH and CDR2 is LQKENI. In nucleotides, the CDR3 is TGTGCCAGCTCGGGAGAGGTGGAAGAAGCTTTCTTT. Translating it yields CASSGEVEEAFF.

The J gene is TRBJ1-2, the V gene TRBV10-3, with a weak D call TRBD1 (5 bases). Germline-derived CDR1 and CDR2 are ENHRY and SYGVKD. CDR3 length: 13 residues. Trimming pared 6 bases from V and 2 bases from J, leaving 10 bases between. The CDR3 loop reads CAISLQENYGYTF. The CDR3 region has the DNA TGTGCCATCAGCTTACAGGAGAACTATGGCTACACCTTC.

For this clone: The same CDR3 arises from other DNA sequences in this sample as well. The rearrangement joins TRBV18 to TRBJ2-7; D ambiguous. Trimming left V 2 bases short and J 4 bases short, with 6 bases between. The CDR3 is made up of 12 amino acids. CDR1 is KGHSH and CDR2 is LQKENI in the germline V gene. CDR3 in amino acids: CASSPSLYEQYF. CDR3 DNA sequence: TGTGCCAGCTCACCAAGCCTGTACGAGCAGTACTTC.

The rearrangement links TRBV9 to TRBJ2-1, with TRBD2 matching 7 bases. V dropped 1 base and J dropped 0; count of bases not matched to a gene: 4. Germline loops: CDR1 SGDLS, CDR2 YYNGEE. The CDR3 runs to 16 residues. The chain's CDR3 is CASSVTAGSSYNEQFF. The CDR3 DNA follows: TGTGCCAGCAGCGTAACAGCGGGAAGCTCCTACAATGAGCAGTTCTTC.

This rearrangement joins TRBV30 to TRBJ1-2, with TRBD1 as a possible D gene (6 bases). CDR1 GTSNPN and CDR2 SVGIG come from the germline V gene (reference sequence). The CDR3 is 11 residues long. V gave up 5 bases and J gave up 8 bases, with 12 bases separating them. In nucleotides, the CDR3 is TGTGCCTGGGGGGGGGCTGGAGGCTACACCTTC. It specifies CAWGGAGGYTF.

This clone was recorded only once. Other DNA sequences from this sample encode an identical CDR3 as well. The J gene is TRBJ2-1, the V gene TRBV5-1, with D uncertain. The V end was cut by 0 bases, the J end by 10 bases, with 11 bases between. CDR1 is SGHRS and CDR2 is YFSETQ in the germline V gene. The CDR3 has 13 amino acids. CDR3: CASSLEFTAEQFF. DNA for the CDR3: TGCGCCAGCAGCTTGGAGTTTACGGCAGAGCAGTTCTTC.

This chain connects TRBV7-9 to TRBJ1-5; D not certain. The CDR3 is 13 residues long. Germline V lookup: CDR1 SEHNR, CDR2 FQNEAQ (reference sequence). V was cut by 1 base and J by 7 bases, with 8 bases left in between. The CDR3, as DNA: TGTGCCAGCAGCTTAGACGGCCCCCAGCCCCAGCATTTT. Protein product: CASSLDGPQPQHF.

The chain has TRBV9 and TRBJ1-6; TRBD1 is a possible D gene (5 bases). Per germline, CDR1 SGDLS and CDR2 YYNGEE. CDR3 size: 14 residues. The germline V and J ends were trimmed by 2 bases and 8 bases, with 11 bases remaining between them. The DNA for the CDR3 is TGTGCCAGCAGCGTCGCAGGGCGGGATTCACCCCTCCACTTT. As protein: CASSVAGRDSPLHF.

This clone was seen only once. The genes are TRBV5-4 and TRBJ1-2; a weak D match, TRBD1 (5 bases). Between the trimmed V and J ends, which lost 5 bases and 2 bases, there was a span of 10 bases. Germline assignment: CDR1 SGHNT and CDR2 YYREEE (reference sequence). The CDR3 is 13 amino acids. CDR3 nucleotide sequence: TGTGCCAGCAGTCCGGACAAGAACTATGGCTACACCTTC. Protein sequence: CASSPDKNYGYTF.

V usage is TRBV19 and J usage is TRBJ1-5, with 9 bases identical to TRBD1. The germline V gene has CDR1 LNHDA and CDR2 SQIVND (reference sequence). The length of the CDR3 is 16 residues. With V trimmed by 1 base and J by 5 bases, 6 bases remained unmatched. In nucleotides, the CDR3 is TGTGCCAGTAGTATAGCTCCGGGACAGGGCTATCAGCCCCAGCATTTT. It yields the protein CASSIAPGQGYQPQHF.

This chain joins TRBV5-6 and TRBJ2-3; D ambiguous. The CDR3 runs to 14 residues. Germline V gene sequence: CDR1 SGHDT, CDR2 YYEEEE. V dropped 0 bases and J dropped 1 base, with 6 bases sitting between them. The CDR3 region is CASSLAKGTDTQYF. The CDR3 bases are TGTGCCAGCAGCTTGGCCAAGGGCACAGATACGCAGTATTTT.

The chain recombines TRBV29-1 with TRBJ1-4; 9 bases line up with TRBD1. CDR3 size: 16 residues. Per germline, CDR1 SQVTM and CDR2 ANQGSEA. J lost 0 bases, V lost 6 bases, and 8 bases had no gene match. This chain's CDR3 is CSVGTGNYATNEKLFF. DNA of the CDR3: TGCAGCGTGGGGACAGGGAATTATGCAACTAATGAAAAACTGTTTTTT.

This chain joins TRBV30 and TRBJ2-1; 7 nucleotides line up with TRBD2. The CDR3 contains 12 residues. Germline CDR1 GTSNPN, CDR2 SVGIG (reference sequence). The ends lost 0 bases at V and 15 bases at J; junction bases unmatched: 8. This chain's CDR3 is CAWSVLAAGLFF. The CDR3 nucleotides are TGTGCCTGGAGTGTACTGGCAGCGGGACTGTTCTTC.

The chain carries TRBV11-3 and TRBJ2-2, with 8 bases fitting TRBD1. Germline lookup yields CDR1 SGHNT and CDR2 YENEEA. This CDR3 is built from 17 residues. Trimming cost V 5 bases and J 1 base; bases outside gene matches: 9. DNA of the CDR3: TGTGCCAGCAGCCTTGGACAGGGAATGGGGAACACCGGGGAGCTGTTTTTT. As protein: CASSLGQGMGNTGELFF.

This sequence joins TRBV6-5 and TRBJ2-7, with 13 bases fitting TRBD2. This CDR3 region has 15 residues. CDR1 is MNHEY, CDR2 SVGAGI, per germline. The trim removed 6 bases at V and 1 base at J, leaving 3 bases unmatched. CDR3 protein: CASRRGLAGSYEQYF. The CDR3 bases are TGTGCCAGCAGGAGGGGACTAGCGGGATCCTACGAGCAGTACTTC.